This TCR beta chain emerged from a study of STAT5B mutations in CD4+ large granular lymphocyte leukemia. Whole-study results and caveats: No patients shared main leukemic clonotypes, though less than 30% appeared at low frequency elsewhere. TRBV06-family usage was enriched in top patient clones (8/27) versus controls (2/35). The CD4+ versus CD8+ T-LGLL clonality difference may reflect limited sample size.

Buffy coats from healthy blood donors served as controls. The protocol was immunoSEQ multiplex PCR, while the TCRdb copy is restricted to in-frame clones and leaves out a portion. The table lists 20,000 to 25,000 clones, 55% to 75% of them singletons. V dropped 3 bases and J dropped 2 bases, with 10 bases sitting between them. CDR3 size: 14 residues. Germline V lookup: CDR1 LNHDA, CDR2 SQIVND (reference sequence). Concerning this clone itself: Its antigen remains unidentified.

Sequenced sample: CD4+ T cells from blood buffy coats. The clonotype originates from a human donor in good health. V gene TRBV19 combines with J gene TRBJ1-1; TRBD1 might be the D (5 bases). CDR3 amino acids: CASSIWQGNTEAFF. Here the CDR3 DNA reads TGTGCCAGTAGTATCTGGCAGGGCAACACTGAAGCTTTCTTT.